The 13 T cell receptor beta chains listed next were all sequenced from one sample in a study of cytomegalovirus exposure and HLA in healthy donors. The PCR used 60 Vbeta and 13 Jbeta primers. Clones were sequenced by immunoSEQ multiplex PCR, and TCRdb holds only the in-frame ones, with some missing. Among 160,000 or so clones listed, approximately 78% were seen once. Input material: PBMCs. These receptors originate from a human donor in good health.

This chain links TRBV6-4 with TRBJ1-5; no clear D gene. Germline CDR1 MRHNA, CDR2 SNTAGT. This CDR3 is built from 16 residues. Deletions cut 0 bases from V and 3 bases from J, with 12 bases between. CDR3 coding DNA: TGTGCCAGCAGTGACTCGAGCCAGGTACACAATCAGCCCCAGCATTTT. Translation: CASSDSSQVHNQPQHF.

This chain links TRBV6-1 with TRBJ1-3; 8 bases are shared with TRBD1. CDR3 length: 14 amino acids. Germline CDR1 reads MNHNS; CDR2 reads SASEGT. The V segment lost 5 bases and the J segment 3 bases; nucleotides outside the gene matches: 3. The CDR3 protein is CASSTTGVGNTIYF. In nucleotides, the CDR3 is TGTGCCAGCAGTACGACAGGGGTTGGAAACACCATATATTTT.

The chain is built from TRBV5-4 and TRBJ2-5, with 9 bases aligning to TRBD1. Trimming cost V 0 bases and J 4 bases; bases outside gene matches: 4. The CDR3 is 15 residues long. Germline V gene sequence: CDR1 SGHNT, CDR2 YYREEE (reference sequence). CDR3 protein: CASSLEGQGSETQYF. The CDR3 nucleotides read TGTGCCAGCAGCTTGGAGGGACAGGGTTCAGAGACCCAGTACTTC.

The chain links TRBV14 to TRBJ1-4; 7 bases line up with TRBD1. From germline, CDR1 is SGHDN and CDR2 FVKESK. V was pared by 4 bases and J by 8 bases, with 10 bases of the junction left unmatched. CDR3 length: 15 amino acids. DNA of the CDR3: TGTGCCAGCAGCCCAACAGGGGACCTCGGCGAAAAACTGTTTTTT. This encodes CASSPTGDLGEKLFF.

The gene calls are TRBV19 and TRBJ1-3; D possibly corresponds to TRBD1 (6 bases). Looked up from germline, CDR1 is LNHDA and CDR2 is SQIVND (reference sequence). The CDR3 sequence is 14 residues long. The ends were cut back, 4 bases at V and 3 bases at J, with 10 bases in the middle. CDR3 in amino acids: CASSTQGYGNTIYF. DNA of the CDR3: TGTGCCAGTAGTACGCAGGGGTATGGAAACACCATATATTTT.

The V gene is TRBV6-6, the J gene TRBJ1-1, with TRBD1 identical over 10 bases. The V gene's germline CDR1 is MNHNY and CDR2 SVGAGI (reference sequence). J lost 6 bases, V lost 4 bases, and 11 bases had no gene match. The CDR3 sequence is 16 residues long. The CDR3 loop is CASSSLRQGASAEAFF. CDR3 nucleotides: TGTGCCAGCAGTTCCCTTAGACAGGGGGCTTCGGCTGAAGCTTTCTTT.

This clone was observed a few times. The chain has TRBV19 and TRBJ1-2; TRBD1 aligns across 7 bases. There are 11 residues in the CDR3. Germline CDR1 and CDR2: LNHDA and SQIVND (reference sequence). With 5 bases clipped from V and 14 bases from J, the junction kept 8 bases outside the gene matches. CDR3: CASSLDRVLTF. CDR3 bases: TGTGCCAGTAGTCTCGACAGGGTTCTGACCTTC.

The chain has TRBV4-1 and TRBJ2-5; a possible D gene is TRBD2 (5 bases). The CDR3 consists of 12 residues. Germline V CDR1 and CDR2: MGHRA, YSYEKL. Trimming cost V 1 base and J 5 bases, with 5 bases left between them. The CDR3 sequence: CASSQGRETQYF. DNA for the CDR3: TGCGCCAGCAGCCAAGGGAGGGAGACCCAGTACTTC.

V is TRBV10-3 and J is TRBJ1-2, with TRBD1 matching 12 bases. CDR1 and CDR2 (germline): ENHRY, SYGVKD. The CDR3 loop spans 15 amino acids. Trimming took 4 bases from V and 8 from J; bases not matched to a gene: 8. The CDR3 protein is CAISGSGQGAGGYTF. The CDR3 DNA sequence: TGTGCCATCAGTGGATCGGGACAGGGGGCGGGCGGCTACACCTTC.

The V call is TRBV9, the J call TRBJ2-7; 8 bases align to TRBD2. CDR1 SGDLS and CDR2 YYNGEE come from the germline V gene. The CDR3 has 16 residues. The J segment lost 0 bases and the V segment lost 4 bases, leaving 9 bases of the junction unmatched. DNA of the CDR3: TGTGCCAGCAGCATTGGACTAGCAGCTAGCTCCTACGAGCAGTACTTC. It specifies CASSIGLAASSYEQYF.

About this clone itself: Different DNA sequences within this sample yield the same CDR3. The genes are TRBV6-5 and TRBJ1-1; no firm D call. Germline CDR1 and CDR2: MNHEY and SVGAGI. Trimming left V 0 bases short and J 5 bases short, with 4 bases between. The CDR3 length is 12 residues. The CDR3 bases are TGTGCCAGCAGTTACTCGAGGACTGAAGCTTTCTTT. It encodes CASSYSRTEAFF.

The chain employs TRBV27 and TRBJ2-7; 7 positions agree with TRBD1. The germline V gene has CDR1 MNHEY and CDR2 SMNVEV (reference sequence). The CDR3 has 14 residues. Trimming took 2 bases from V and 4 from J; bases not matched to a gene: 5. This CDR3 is CASSLRDRLYEQYF. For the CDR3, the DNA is TGTGCCAGCAGTTTAAGGGACAGACTATACGAGCAGTACTTC.

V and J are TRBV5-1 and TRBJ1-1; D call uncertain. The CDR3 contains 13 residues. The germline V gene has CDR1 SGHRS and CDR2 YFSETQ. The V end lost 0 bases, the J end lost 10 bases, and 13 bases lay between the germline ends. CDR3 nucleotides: TGCGCCAGCAGCTTGGACACCCTCAGTGGAGCTTTCTTT. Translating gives CASSLDTLSGAFF.